Presented here are 4 T cell receptor beta chains from one specimen sequenced in a study of cytomegalovirus exposure and HLA in healthy donors. 13 Jbeta primers and 60 Vbeta primers were used for the PCR. Generated by immunoSEQ multiplex PCR, the TCRdb table keeps only in-frame clones and is missing some. This sample has roughly 200,000 clones, with around 77% found just once. Sequencing was carried out using PBMCs. The source is a man in his 60s in good health and CMV-seronegative.

The J gene is TRBJ2-5, the V gene TRBV7-2, with a tentative D call TRBD2 (6 bases). V gave up 7 bases and J gave up 3 bases, with 15 bases separating them. CDR1 is SGHTA, CDR2 FQGNSA, per germline. The CDR3 has 14 amino acids. CDR3 nucleotides: TGTGCCAGCAAACCTGGGGCGGGGAAAGAGACCCAGTACTTC. It specifies CASKPGAGKETQYF.

The chain is built from TRBV7-8 and TRBJ1-1; tentative D call: TRBD1 (6 bases). The CDR3 length is 14 residues. Germline assignment: CDR1 SGHVS and CDR2 FQNEAQ. Trimming left V 5 bases short and J 5 bases short, with 15 bases between. This CDR3 reads CASSAHREGTEAFF. CDR3 DNA sequence: TGTGCCAGCAGCGCTCACAGGGAAGGGACTGAAGCTTTCTTT.

The sample holds one count of this clone. The J gene is TRBJ1-1, the V gene TRBV5-4; D is uncertain. This CDR3 region has 15 residues. Trimming took 0 bases from V and 5 from J, leaving 14 bases between them. Germline V gives CDR1 SGHNT, CDR2 YYREEE (reference sequence). CDR3 nucleotide sequence: TGTGCCAGCAGCTTGGTTTCCGGGTCGAGGACTGAAGCTTTCTTT. Amino acids: CASSLVSGSRTEAFF.

The rearrangement joins TRBV5-4 to TRBJ2-3; no clear D gene. This CDR3 has 13 amino acids. V was cut by 0 bases and J by 8 bases, with 10 bases left in between. The germline CDR1 and CDR2 sequences are SGHNT and YYREEE (reference sequence). In DNA, the CDR3 is TGTGCCAGCAGCTTGGATGTAGTCGGTACGCAGTATTTT. Translated, it gives CASSLDVVGTQYF. The variable domain in full, with the rest retrieved from reference TRBV5-4 and TRBJ2-3, is ETGVTQSPTHLIKTRGQQVTLRCSSQSGHNTVSWYQQALGQGPQFIFQYYREEENGRGNFPPRFSGLQFPNYSSELNVNALELDDSALYLCASSLDVVGTQYFGPGTRLTVL.